These 10 T cell receptor beta chains were all obtained from the same sample, sequenced in a study of shared clonotypes between healthy human individuals. The data were produced by immunoSEQ multiplex PCR, yet TCRdb's version contains in-frame clones alone and is incomplete. The sample yields more than 500,000 clones, around 96% seen once. CD45RO negativity and positive selection for CCR7 defined naive CD8 cells, a population that excluded terminally differentiated effector memory CD45RA+ cells. Sequencing input: naive CD8+ T cells sorted from blood. These receptors originate from a woman in her 30s in good health.

Concerning this clone itself: The sample has other DNA sequences that encode this CDR3 too. V gene TRBV27 combines with J gene TRBJ1-5; D is unresolved. The germline V gene encodes CDR1 MNHEY and CDR2 SMNVEV (reference sequence). This CDR3 region has 14 residues. Trimming removed 3 bases at V and 0 bases at J, with 6 bases between. Written as DNA, the CDR3 is TGTGCCAGCAGTTTTGGCGGTAGCAATCAGCCCCAGCATTTT. This gives the protein CASSFGGSNQPQHF.

The gene calls are TRBV28 and TRBJ2-3, with 15 positions matching TRBD2. Germline CDR1 MDHEN, CDR2 SYDVKM. Unmatched junction bases numbered 8, after V lost 5 bases and J lost 2 bases. This CDR3 is built from 18 residues. The CDR3 is CASSTGTSGRLHTDTQYF. The CDR3 DNA follows: TGTGCCAGCAGTACCGGGACTAGCGGGAGGCTACACACAGATACGCAGTATTTT.

The rearrangement links TRBV6-1 to TRBJ2-3; D might be TRBD2 (7 bases). Germline V lookup: CDR1 MNHNS, CDR2 SASEGT. The CDR3 is 16 amino acids. V gave up 1 base and J gave up 6 bases, with 17 bases separating them. CDR3 sequence: CASSEVVGGGLDTQYF. CDR3 nucleotides: TGTGCCAGCAGTGAAGTGGTGGGAGGGGGATTGGATACGCAGTATTTT.

This clone occurred once. V and J are TRBV7-8 and TRBJ2-1, with a tentative D call TRBD2 (5 bases). Germline V gene data show CDR1 as SGHVS and CDR2 as FQNEAQ. The CDR3 contains 13 residues. The ends were cut back, 5 bases at V and 7 bases at J, with 12 bases in the middle. CDR3 bases: TGTGCCAGCAGCCCCCAACTAGGGAATGAGCAGTTCTTC. Amino acids: CASSPQLGNEQFF.

This clone was seen a handful of times. The V call is TRBV27, the J call TRBJ2-7, with TRBD1 identical over 12 bases. V shed 5 bases, J shed 5 bases, and the junction held 4 bases outside the gene matches. This CDR3 is built from 14 residues. In germline, CDR1 is MNHEY, CDR2 SMNVEV (reference sequence). The CDR3 loop reads CASSPGTGGNEQYF. CDR3 in DNA: TGTGCCAGCAGTCCGGGGACAGGGGGCAACGAGCAGTACTTC.

The chain carries TRBV27 and TRBJ1-4; D perhaps matches TRBD1 (6 bases). V was pared by 0 bases and J by 5 bases, with 13 bases between. CDR3 length: 16 amino acids. CDR1 and CDR2 from the germline V gene are MNHEY and SMNVEV (reference sequence). CDR3 sequence (DNA): TGTGCCAGCAGTTTATCTTGGACAGTTGGAAATGAAAAACTGTTTTTT. Protein product: CASSLSWTVGNEKLFF.

The chain couples TRBV6-6 to TRBJ1-1; D call uncertain. CDR1 and CDR2 from the germline V gene are MNHNY and SVGAGI (reference sequence). Trimming stripped 2 bases from V and 4 bases from J, with 14 bases between. The CDR3 consists of 15 residues. The CDR3 region is CASSYHRLSFTEAFF. The CDR3 coding sequence is TGTGCCAGCAGTTACCACCGACTTAGTTTCACTGAAGCTTTCTTT.

J is TRBJ2-5 and V is TRBV25-1, with D unresolved. The V gene's germline CDR1 is MGHDK and CDR2 SYGVNS. V dropped 1 base and J dropped 5 bases, with 11 bases sitting between them. The CDR3 runs to 14 residues. Written as DNA, the CDR3 is TGTGCCAGCAGTGAATTTCTGGGTCAGGAGACCCAGTACTTC. This codes for CASSEFLGQETQYF. Filled out from reference TRBV25-1 and TRBJ2-5, the complete variable domain reads EADIYQTPRYLVIGTGKKITLECSQTMGHDKMYWYQQDPGMELHLIHYSYGVNSTEKGDLSSESTVSRIRTEHFPLTLESARPSHTSQYLCASSEFLGQETQYFGPGTRLLVL.

The rearrangement joins TRBV7-8 to TRBJ1-1; D unclear. V gave up 5 bases and J gave up 7 bases, with 14 bases separating them. The germline V gene has CDR1 SGHVS and CDR2 FQNEAQ. The CDR3 is made up of 13 amino acids. This CDR3 reads CASSPDGTFEAFF. The DNA for the CDR3 is TGTGCCAGCAGCCCGGACGGAACCTTTGAAGCTTTCTTT.

The chain uses TRBV27 and TRBJ2-1; D remains ambiguous. The ends were cut back, 5 bases at V and 2 bases at J, with 10 bases in the middle. The germline V gene has CDR1 MNHEY and CDR2 SMNVEV (reference sequence). The CDR3 has 14 residues. CDR3 nucleotide sequence: TGTGCCAGCAGTAAGAGACTCACCTACAATGAGCAGTTCTTC. This translates into CASSKRLTYNEQFF.